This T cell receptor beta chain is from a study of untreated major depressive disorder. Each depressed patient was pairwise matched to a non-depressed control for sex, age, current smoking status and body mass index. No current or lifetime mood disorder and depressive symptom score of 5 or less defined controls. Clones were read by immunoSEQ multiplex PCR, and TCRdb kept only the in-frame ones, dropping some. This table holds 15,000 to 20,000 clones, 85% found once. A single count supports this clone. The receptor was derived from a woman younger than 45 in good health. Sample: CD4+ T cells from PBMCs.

The CDR3 region is CASRDRGYEKLFF. The CDR3 DNA reads as TGTGCCAGCAGAGACAGGGGATATGAAAAACTGTTTTTT. The rearrangement links TRBV2 to TRBJ1-4; 8 positions agree with TRBD1. There are 13 residues in the CDR3. Germline V CDR1 and CDR2: SNHLY, FYNNEI. The trim removed 6 bases at V and 6 bases at J, leaving 3 bases unmatched. The full variable domain, with the rest looked up from reference TRBV2 and TRBJ1-4, is EPEVTQTPSHQVTQMGQEVILRCVPISNHLYFYWYRQILGQKVEFLVSFYNNEISEKSEIFDDQFSVERPDGSNFTLKIRSTKLEDSAMYFCASRDRGYEKLFFGSGTQLSVL.